Listed below are T cell receptor beta chains from one sample, sequenced in a study of blood T cell repertoires in COVID-19. Here immunoSEQ multiplex PCR was the method, and the copy in TCRdb shows in-frame clones only, minus some. Among 140,000 to 150,000 clones listed, 70% to 90% were seen once. Material: peripheral blood. The receptors were sampled from a woman aged 55-69 years with COVID-19, enrolled during active disease. CDR3s include the opening cysteine and the closing phenylalanine or tryptophan. A D gene is named only where the DNA matches it firmly. Only some rows state a clone size, as once, few, many or a class for expanded clones.

J | length | size | V | D | CDR3 | DNA
TRBJ2-1 | 16 | NA | TRBV11-2 | TRBD2 | CASSSASGGDYNEQFF | TGTGCCAGCAGCTCGGCTAGCGGGGGGGACTACAATGAGCAGTTCTTC
TRBJ2-7 | 14 | NA | TRBV4-2 | NA | CASSFPGNDVEQYF | TGTGCCAGCAGCTTTCCCGGGAACGATGTCGAGCAGTACTTC
TRBJ1-1 | 15 | NA | TRBV27 | TRBD1 | CASSLTGQGDTEAFF | TGTGCCAGCAGTTTAACCGGACAGGGGGACACTGAAGCTTTCTTT
TRBJ2-7 | 13 | NA | TRBV6-4 | NA | CASSEVGGDEQYF | TGTGCCAGCAGTGAGGTAGGGGGGGACGAGCAGTACTTC
TRBJ2-7 | 14 | NA | TRBV6-2/TRBV6-3 | TRBD2 | CASSPSGGTYEQYF | TGTGCCAGCAGCCCTAGCGGGGGGACCTACGAGCAGTACTTC
TRBJ2-3 | 17 | NA | TRBV18 | TRBD2 | CASSPPGLAGGTDTQYF | TGTGCCAGCTCACCACCGGGCCTAGCGGGAGGCACAGATACGCAGTATTTT
TRBJ2-7 | 17 | NA | TRBV20-1 | NA | CSASSSPWAGLSYEQYF | TGCAGTGCTAGTAGTTCCCCCTGGGCAGGATTGTCCTACGAGCAGTACTTC
TRBJ2-7 | 14 | NA | TRBV18 | NA | CASSESVSLYEQYF | TGTGCCAGCTCCGAGTCCGTATCCCTATACGAGCAGTACTTC
TRBJ1-2 | 13 | NA | TRBV27 | NA | CASSFFANYGYTF | TGTGCCAGCAGTTTCTTTGCGAACTATGGCTACACCTTC
TRBJ2-2 | 17 | NA | TRBV19 | NA | CASSIGRGGLNTGELFF | TGTGCCAGTAGTATCGGGAGAGGGGGCTTAAACACCGGGGAGCTGTTTTTT
TRBJ2-7 | 14 | NA | TRBV7-9 | NA | CASSPTTGSYEQYF | TGTGCCAGCAGCCCAACGACAGGCTCCTACGAGCAGTACTTC
TRBJ1-1 | 15 | NA | TRBV7-9 | NA | CASSPPQHRDTEAFF | TGTGCCAGCAGCCCTCCGCAACACAGGGACACTGAAGCTTTCTTT
TRBJ1-5 | 16 | NA | TRBV24-1 | TRBD1 | CATDSGQGAINQPQHF | TGTGCCACTGACTCAGGACAGGGGGCTATCAATCAGCCCCAGCATTTT
TRBJ2-3 | 13 | NA | TRBV30 | NA | CAWSVDPGNTQYF | TGTGCCTGGAGTGTAGATCCGGGGAATACGCAGTATTTT
TRBJ2-1 | 14 | NA | TRBV3-1/TRBV3-2 | TRBD2 | CASSPRTSGGASFF | TGTGCCAGCAGCCCCCGGACTAGCGGGGGGGCCTCGTTCTTC
TRBJ2-1 | 15 | NA | TRBV10-1 | TRBD1 | CASSELRTGVNEQFF | TGCGCCAGCAGTGAGCTGCGGACAGGGGTGAATGAGCAGTTCTTC
TRBJ2-4 | 15 | NA | TRBV6-5 | TRBD1 | CASSFPTGTGAIQYF | TGTGCCAGCAGTTTCCCAACCGGGACAGGGGCCATTCAGTACTTC
TRBJ2-2 | 16 | once | TRBV27 | NA | CASSFRLVDRTGELFF | TGTGCCAGCAGTTTTAGGCTAGTCGATAGGACCGGGGAGCTGTTTTTT
TRBJ2-3 | 15 | NA | TRBV5-1 | NA | CASSPAAGAIDTQYF | TGCGCCAGCAGCCCGGCGGCGGGGGCGATAGATACGCAGTATTTT
TRBJ1-3 | 14 | NA | TRBV9 | NA | CASSVADSVGTIYF | TGTGCCAGCAGCGTAGCGGACAGCGTAGGGACCATATATTTT
TRBJ1-1 | 13 | NA | TRBV12-3/TRBV12-4 | TRBD1 | CASSGTGETEAFF | TGTGCCAGCAGTGGGACAGGTGAAACTGAAGCTTTCTTT
TRBJ2-6 | 15 | NA | TRBV19 | NA | CASSTGEAGANVLTF | TGTGCCAGTAGTACAGGGGAAGCTGGGGCCAACGTCCTGACTTTC
TRBJ1-1 | 14 | NA | TRBV5-5 | NA | CASKRSTDNTEAFF | TGTGCCAGCAAGAGATCGACAGATAACACTGAAGCTTTCTTT
TRBJ2-7 | 11 | NA | TRBV7-2 | NA | CASSSYYEQYF | TGTGCCAGCAGCTCCTATTACGAGCAGTACTTC
TRBJ2-5 | 14 | NA | TRBV14 | NA | CASSQDARRETQYF | TGTGCCAGCAGCCAGGATGCGAGGCGGGAGACCCAGTACTTC
TRBJ1-5 | 15 | NA | TRBV7-2 | TRBD1 | CASSSRTGFNQPQHF | TGTGCCAGCAGCTCTCGGACAGGGTTCAATCAGCCCCAGCATTTT
TRBJ2-7 | 15 | NA | TRBV27 | NA | CASSFSPGLSYEQYF | TGTGCCAGCAGTTTCTCTCCAGGCCTCTCCTACGAGCAGTACTTC
TRBJ2-7 | 15 | NA | TRBV4-2 | TRBD2 | CASSQELAGFYEQYF | TGTGCCAGCAGCCAAGAACTAGCGGGATTCTACGAGCAGTACTTC
TRBJ1-2 | 13 | NA | TRBV4-1 | NA | CASSPRLFRGYTF | TGCGCCAGCAGCCCCCGACTGTTCCGTGGCTACACCTTC
TRBJ1-6 | 15 | NA | TRBV5-1 | TRBD1 | CASSWGTGGNSPLHF | TGCGCCAGCAGCTGGGGGACAGGGGGTAATTCACCCCTCCACTTT
TRBJ2-7 | 18 | NA | TRBV4-1 | TRBD2 | CASSHARTSGGEIYEQYF | TGCGCCAGCAGCCATGCCCGGACTAGCGGGGGGGAAATCTACGAGCAGTACTTC
TRBJ1-2 | 16 | NA | TRBV7-3 | TRBD1 | CASSGGPTGVNYGYTF | TGTGCCAGCAGCGGGGGGCCGACAGGGGTTAACTATGGCTACACCTTC
TRBJ2-7 | 14 | NA | TRBV13 | NA | CASSLLTSSYEQYF | TGTGCCAGCAGCTTACTAACGAGCTCCTACGAGCAGTACTTC
TRBJ1-2 | 13 | NA | TRBV5-1 | NA | CASSLGQGNGYTF | TGCGCCAGCAGCTTGGGGCAGGGAAATGGCTACACCTTC
TRBJ2-7 | 15 | few | TRBV4-1 | TRBD2 | CASSPQLAGGYEQYF | TGCGCCAGCAGCCCCCAACTAGCGGGAGGCTACGAGCAGTACTTC
TRBJ1-2 | 12 | NA | TRBV19 | NA | CATTGSNYGYTF | TGTGCCACCACAGGGTCTAACTATGGCTACACCTTC
TRBJ2-7 | 16 | NA | TRBV2 | NA | CASCSPPVGGGDEQYF | TGTGCCAGCTGTTCCCCCCCCGTAGGAGGAGGAGACGAGCAGTACTTC
TRBJ2-5 | 14 | NA | TRBV2 | NA | CASSLRLGGETQYF | TGTGCCAGCAGTCTAAGACTAGGCGGGGAGACCCAGTACTTC
TRBJ2-7 | 15 | NA | TRBV9 | NA | CASSVEPGDIYEQYF | TGTGCCAGCAGCGTAGAACCAGGGGACATCTACGAGCAGTACTTC
TRBJ1-3 | 15 | few | TRBV5-1 | NA | CASSLLGTPGNTIYF | TGCGCCAGCAGCTTGCTAGGGACACCTGGAAACACCATATATTTT
TRBJ1-6 | 16 | NA | TRBV7-2 | NA | CASRPNYETRVSPLHF | TGTGCCAGCAGACCAAATTACGAAACGCGCGTTTCACCCCTCCACTTT
TRBJ2-2 | 16 | NA | TRBV11-3 | NA | CASSLGGSRGTGELFF | TGTGCCAGCAGCTTAGGAGGGTCGCGAGGCACCGGGGAGCTGTTTTTT
TRBJ2-3 | 15 | NA | TRBV5-1 | NA | CASSTHWGRTDTQYF | TGCGCCAGCAGCACCCACTGGGGCCGCACAGATACGCAGTATTTT
TRBJ1-5 | 15 | once | TRBV19 | TRBD1 | CASSTYRGPNQPQHF | TGTGCCAGTAGTACTTACAGGGGCCCCAATCAGCCCCAGCATTTT
TRBJ1-4 | 11 | NA | TRBV25-1 | NA | CASSLNEKLFF | TGTGCCAGCAGCCTTAATGAAAAACTGTTTTTT
TRBJ1-2 | 17 | NA | TRBV14 | TRBD1 | CASSQLGQSWWNYGYTF | TGTGCCAGCAGCCAATTGGGACAGAGTTGGTGGAACTATGGCTACACCTTC